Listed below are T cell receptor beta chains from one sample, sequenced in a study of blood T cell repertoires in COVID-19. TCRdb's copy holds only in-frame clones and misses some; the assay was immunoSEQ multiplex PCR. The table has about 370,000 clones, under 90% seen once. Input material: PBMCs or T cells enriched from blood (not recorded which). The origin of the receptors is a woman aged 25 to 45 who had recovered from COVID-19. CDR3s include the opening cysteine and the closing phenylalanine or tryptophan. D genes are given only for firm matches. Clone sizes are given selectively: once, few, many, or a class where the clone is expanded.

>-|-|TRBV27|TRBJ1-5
CASSFGQGNQPQHF
TGTGCCAGCAGTTTTGGGCAGGGCAATCAGCCCCAGCATTTT
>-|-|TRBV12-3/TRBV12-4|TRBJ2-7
CASSLGIAIEQYF
TGTGCCAGCAGTTTAGGGATAGCGATCGAGCAGTACTTC
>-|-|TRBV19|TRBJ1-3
CASSIPTGGNTIYF
TGTGCCAGTAGTATACCCACCGGTGGAAACACCATATATTTT
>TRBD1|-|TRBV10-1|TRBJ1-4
CASSPRRQGGEKLFF
TGCGCCAGCTCCCCTCGGAGACAGGGCGGTGAAAAACTGTTTTTT
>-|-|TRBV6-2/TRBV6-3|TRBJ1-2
CASSYHLRVRNYGYTF
TGTGCCAGCAGTTACCATTTGAGGGTCAGGAACTATGGCTACACCTTC
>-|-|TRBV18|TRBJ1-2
CASSRIGGFDYGYTF
TGTGCCAGCTCACGTATTGGGGGCTTTGACTATGGCTACACCTTC
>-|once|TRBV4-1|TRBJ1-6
CASSQAQQINSPLHF
TGCGCCAGCAGCCAAGCTCAACAAATTAATTCACCCCTCCACTTT
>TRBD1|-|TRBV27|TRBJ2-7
CASSKDRHYEQYF
TGTGCCAGCAGCAAGGACAGGCACTACGAGCAGTACTTC
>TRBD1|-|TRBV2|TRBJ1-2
CASRGPGTGGVYNGYTF
TGTGCCAGCAGGGGACCCGGGACAGGGGGCGTTTATAATGGCTACACCTTC
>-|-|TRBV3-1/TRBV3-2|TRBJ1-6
CASSPSQGGNSPLHF
TGTGCCAGCAGCCCCAGTCAGGGAGGGAATTCACCCCTCCACTTT
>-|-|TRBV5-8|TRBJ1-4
CASPAGWGTNEKLFF
TGTGCCAGCCCAGCGGGGTGGGGGACTAATGAAAAACTGTTTTTT
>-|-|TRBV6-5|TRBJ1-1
CASGGAIPGNTEAFF
TGTGCCAGCGGGGGGGCCATCCCAGGGAACACTGAAGCTTTCTTT
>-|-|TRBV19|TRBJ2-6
CASSPGIRSSGANVLTF
TGTGCCAGTAGCCCCGGGATTAGGAGCTCTGGGGCCAACGTCCTGACTTTC
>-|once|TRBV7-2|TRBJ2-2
CASWRGRTGELFF
TGTGCCAGCTGGCGGGGTCGCACCGGGGAGCTGTTTTTT
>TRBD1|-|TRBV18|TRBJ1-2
CASSPLDRGDVDYGYTF
TGTGCCAGCTCACCACTGGACAGGGGGGATGTCGACTATGGCTACACCTTC
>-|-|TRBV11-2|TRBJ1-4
CASSFEGEKLFF
TGTGCCAGCAGCTTTGAGGGTGAAAAACTGTTTTTT
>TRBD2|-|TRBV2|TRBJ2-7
CATRPGLVNYEQYF
TGTGCCACCAGGCCGGGACTAGTGAACTACGAGCAGTACTTC
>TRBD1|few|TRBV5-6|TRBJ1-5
CASSTDRDYQTPQHF
TGTGCCAGCAGCACCGACAGGGATTATCAGACGCCCCAGCATTTT
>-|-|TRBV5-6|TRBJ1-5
CASSFGTSNQPQHF
TGTGCCAGCAGCTTCGGTACTAGCAATCAGCCCCAGCATTTT
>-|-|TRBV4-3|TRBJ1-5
CASSNKLGVGQPQHF
TGCGCCAGCAGCAACAAATTGGGAGTAGGTCAGCCCCAGCATTTT
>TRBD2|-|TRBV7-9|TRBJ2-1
CASSLAGGQVEQFF
TGTGCCAGCAGCTTAGCGGGAGGGCAGGTTGAGCAGTTCTTC
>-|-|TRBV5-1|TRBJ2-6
CASSLNTGANVLTF
TGCGCCAGCAGCTTGAACACTGGGGCCAACGTCCTGACTTTC
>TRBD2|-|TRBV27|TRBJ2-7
CASSSGGSRGYEQYF
TGTGCCAGCAGTTCGGGCGGGAGTAGAGGCTACGAGCAGTACTTC
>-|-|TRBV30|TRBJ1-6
CAWRGGGRNSPLHF
TGTGCCTGGAGAGGGGGGGGCCGGAATTCACCCCTCCACTTT
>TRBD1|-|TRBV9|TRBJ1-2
CALYQPGQGYYGYTF
TGTGCCTTATACCAACCGGGACAGGGGTACTATGGCTACACCTTC
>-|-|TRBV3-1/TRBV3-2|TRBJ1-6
CASSRSGPIIHHNSPLHF
TGTGCCAGCAGCCGGAGCGGTCCCATCATACATCATAATTCACCCCTCCACTTT
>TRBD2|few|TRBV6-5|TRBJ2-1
CASSTKREGVLRQFF
TGTGCCAGCAGTACCAAGCGGGAGGGCGTCCTCCGGCAGTTCTTC
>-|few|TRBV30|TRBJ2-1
CAWSNGLALYNEQFF
TGTGCCTGGAGCAACGGGCTAGCGCTATACAATGAGCAGTTCTTC
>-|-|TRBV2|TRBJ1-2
CASSEDRNYGYTF
TGTGCCAGCAGCGAAGACAGGAACTATGGCTACACCTTC
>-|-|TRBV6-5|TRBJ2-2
CASSPGNANTGELFF
TGTGCCAGCAGCCCCGGGAATGCGAACACCGGGGAGCTGTTTTTT
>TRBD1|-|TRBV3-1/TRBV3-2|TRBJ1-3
CASSRDSRNTIYF
TGTGCCAGCAGCCGGGACAGCCGGAACACCATATATTTT
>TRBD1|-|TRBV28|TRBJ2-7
CASSFGRGSSEQYF
TGTGCCAGCAGTTTCGGCAGGGGGTCCTCCGAGCAGTACTTC
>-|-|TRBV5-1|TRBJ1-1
CASSRRQLPNTEAFF
TGCGCCAGCAGCCGCCGACAGCTACCGAACACTGAAGCTTTCTTT
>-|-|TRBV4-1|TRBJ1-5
CASSHLPGQPNQPQHF
TGCGCCAGCAGCCACCTACCCGGACAGCCGAATCAGCCCCAGCATTTT
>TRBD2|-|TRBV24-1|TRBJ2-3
CATSGTSVTDTQYF
TGTGCCACCAGTGGCACTAGCGTCACAGATACGCAGTATTTT
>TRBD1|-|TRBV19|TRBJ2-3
CASSIRRGLTDTQYF
TGTGCCAGTAGTATACGCAGGGGGCTCACAGATACGCAGTATTTT